Below, 30 T cell receptor beta chains from the same sample are listed, as sequenced in a study of blood T cell repertoires in COVID-19. This table comes from immunoSEQ multiplex PCR, and its TCRdb copy is limited to in-frame clones, with some not included. The sample contains 40,000 to 50,000 clones, roughly 90% of which appear only once. Sequencing was performed on peripheral blood. Every receptor here comes from a man in his 70s with active COVID-19.

The V and J genes are TRBV5-1 and TRBJ2-7; D perhaps matches TRBD2 (5 bases). V was shortened by 0 bases and J by 3 bases, with 7 bases between the two germline ends. Germline V gives CDR1 SGHRS, CDR2 YFSETQ. The CDR3 extends over 13 amino acids. CDR3 DNA: TGCGCCAGCAGCTTGGCCGCGGGCTACGAGCAGTACTTC. It codes for CASSLAAGYEQYF.

The rearrangement uses TRBV30 and TRBJ1-2; possibly TRBD1 for D (6 bases). Germline CDR1 is GTSNPN and CDR2 is SVGIG (reference sequence). This CDR3 has 11 amino acids. V lost 3 bases to trimming and J lost 8 bases, with 10 bases between them. CDR3 loop: CAWRGASGYTF. The CDR3 coding sequence is TGTGCCTGGAGGGGGGCGTCCGGCTACACCTTC. Full variable domain (remainder filled in from reference TRBV30 and TRBJ1-2): SQTIHQWPATLVQPVGSPLSLECTVEGTSNPNLYWYRQAAGRGLQLLFYSVGIGQISSEVPQNLSASRPQDRQFILSSKKLLLSDSGFYLCAWRGASGYTFGSGTRLTVV.

This chain connects TRBV6-5 to TRBJ2-7; 9 bases agree with TRBD2. CDR1 is MNHEY, CDR2 SVGAGI, per germline. The CDR3 covers 15 residues. J was trimmed by 4 bases and V by 6 bases; bases with no gene match: 10. CDR3 sequence reads: CASRATSGLRYEQYF. The CDR3 DNA reads as TGTGCCAGCAGAGCTACTAGCGGGCTAAGGTACGAGCAGTACTTC.

The chain carries TRBV19 and TRBJ1-1; D is unresolved. This CDR3 comprises 12 residues. Looked up from germline, CDR1 is LNHDA and CDR2 is SQIVND (reference sequence). Deletions cut 4 bases from V and 7 bases from J, with 10 bases between. CDR3 in DNA: TGTGCCAGTAGTAATCGGGAAATTGAAGCTTTCTTT. It codes for CASSNREIEAFF.

This clone was found once. V is TRBV3-1 (or the pseudogene TRBV3-2) and J is TRBJ2-2, with 8 bases fitting TRBD1. The CDR3 totals 18 residues. CDR1 is LGHDT, CDR2 YNNKEL, per germline (reference sequence). V shed 0 bases and J 1 base; nucleotides not matched to a gene: 7. In nucleotides, the CDR3 is TGTGCCAGCAGCCAAGAGGTCAGGGGGCCGATGAACACCGGGGAGCTGTTTTTT. It specifies CASSQEVRGPMNTGELFF.

This sequence joins TRBV4-3 and TRBJ1-6, with 7 bases lining up with TRBD1. Looked up from germline, CDR1 is LGHNA and CDR2 is YSLEER. CDR3 length equals 15 residues. V trimming: 4 bases; J trimming: 4 bases; junction bases outside the gene matches: 4. The CDR3 DNA follows: TGCGCCAGCAGCCCGGGACAGCCGTATAATTCACCCCTCCACTTT. Protein: CASSPGQPYNSPLHF.

The chain has TRBV19 and TRBJ2-5, with 8 bases fitting TRBD1. The germline V gene encodes CDR1 LNHDA and CDR2 SQIVND (reference sequence). The V and J ends lost 3 bases and 2 bases, in that order; junction bases with no gene match: 11. CDR3 length: 17 amino acids. The CDR3 protein is CASSIRWSGGDQETQYF. In DNA form, the CDR3 reads TGTGCCAGTAGTATTCGGTGGTCAGGGGGCGATCAAGAGACCCAGTACTTC.

The rearrangement joins TRBV6-2 or TRBV6-3 to TRBJ2-3; weak D call: TRBD2 (7 bases). CDR3 length: 16 residues. Germline V gene lookup returns CDR1 MNHEY and CDR2 SVGEGT. With 4 bases removed from V and 3 bases from J, the gap between germline ends came to 17 bases. CDR3 DNA sequence: TGTGCCAGCAGTTCGAGGACTAGGGGGGCGACAGATACGCAGTATTTT. Translation gives CASSSRTRGATDTQYF.

The J gene is TRBJ2-3, the V gene TRBV7-9; the match to TRBD1 covers 7 bases. Germline V gene sequence: CDR1 SEHNR, CDR2 FQNEAQ (reference sequence). CDR3 length: 14 residues. The ends lost 5 bases at V and 2 bases at J; junction bases unmatched: 4. The CDR3 sequence: CASSPGTDTDTQYF. The CDR3 bases are TGTGCCAGCAGCCCCGGGACAGACACAGATACGCAGTATTTT. The whole variable domain, filled in from reference TRBV7-9 and TRBJ2-3, reads DTGVSQNPRHKITKRGQNVTFRCDPISEHNRLYWYRQTLGQGPEFLTYFQNEAQLEKSRLLSDRFSAERPKGSFSTLEIQRTEQGDSAMYLCASSPGTDTDTQYFGPGTRLTVL.

The chain carries TRBV4-2 and TRBJ1-3, with 7 nucleotides matching TRBD1. This CDR3 has 14 residues. In germline, CDR1 is LGHNA, CDR2 YNFKEQ. The junction had 0 bases not matched to a gene; V was cut back by 1 base and J by 3 bases. CDR3 nucleotide sequence: TGTGCCAGCAGCCAAGGACAGGGTGGAAACACCATATATTTT. Translated, it gives CASSQGQGGNTIYF.

This chain links TRBV7-3 with TRBJ1-2, with a possible D match to TRBD1 (6 bases). CDR1 is SGHTA and CDR2 is FQGTGA in the germline V gene. Deletions cut 1 base from V and 1 base from J, with 10 bases between. CDR3 length: 15 amino acids. DNA of the CDR3: TGTGCCAGCAGCTTAATCCCAGGGGTTAACTATGGCTACACCTTC. Its translation: CASSLIPGVNYGYTF.

This clone was seen a single time. The rearrangement uses TRBV24-1 and TRBJ2-1; tentative D call: TRBD2 (5 bases). V was cut by 4 bases and J by 14 bases, with 14 bases left in between. The germline V gene encodes CDR1 KGHDR and CDR2 SFDVKD. The CDR3 has 12 amino acids. The CDR3 reads CATSDPFSREFF. In DNA form, the CDR3 reads TGTGCCACCAGTGACCCCTTTTCGAGGGAGTTCTTC.

The chain is built from TRBV7-9 and TRBJ1-3, with 11 bases lining up with TRBD1. Germline CDR1 and CDR2: SEHNR and FQNEAQ (reference sequence). V lost 5 bases and J lost 8; bases outside the gene matches: 8. The CDR3 loop spans 15 amino acids. The CDR3 DNA follows: TGTGCCAGCAGCGCTGGGACAGGGGGGTCCGACACCATATATTTT. It translates to CASSAGTGGSDTIYF.

The V gene is TRBV12-1, the J gene TRBJ2-5; TRBD1 is taken as the D call from the table, unchecked against the DNA. TRBV12-1 is an annotated pseudogene. This CDR3 is 14 amino acids long. The CDR3 nucleotides read TGTGCCAGCAGCGCCGACAGGGGACAAGAGACCCAGTACTTC. It encodes CASSADRGQETQYF.

The chain recombines TRBV20-1 with TRBJ1-2, with D unclear. CDR3 length: 10 amino acids. CDR1 is DFQATT and CDR2 is SNEGSKA in the germline V gene (reference sequence). V lost 4 bases to trimming and J lost 12 bases, with 12 bases between them. Here the CDR3 DNA reads TGCAGTGCTAAGGACTCCTTCGACACCTTC. Translation gives CSAKDSFDTF.

This clone is a singleton in its sample. The CDR3 sequence: CASSIFPSGGSYNEQFF. The CDR3 nucleotides are TGTGCCAGTAGTATTTTTCCTAGCGGGGGGTCCTACAATGAGCAGTTCTTC. The genes are TRBV19 and TRBJ2-1, with 11 nucleotides matching TRBD2. Germline V lookup: CDR1 LNHDA, CDR2 SQIVND (reference sequence). CDR3 size: 17 residues. J was trimmed by 1 base and V by 3 bases; bases with no gene match: 5.

J is TRBJ2-5 and V is TRBV2, with D possibly being TRBD2 (5 bases). The germline V gene has CDR1 SNHLY and CDR2 FYNNEI. The ends were cut back, 4 bases at V and 5 bases at J, with 17 bases in the middle. The CDR3 consists of 15 residues. The CDR3 DNA is TGTGCCAGCAGTGTAGGTACAGCGCGGGCCGAGACCCAGTACTTC. It is translated as CASSVGTARAETQYF.

The chain uses TRBV3-1 (or the pseudogene TRBV3-2) and TRBJ2-3; the match to TRBD2 covers 13 bases. From germline, CDR1 is LGHDT and CDR2 YNNKEL (reference sequence). Trimming cost V 1 base and J 2 bases; bases outside gene matches: 6. The CDR3 is made up of 18 amino acids. This CDR3 is CASSQAALAGGITDTQYF. CDR3 sequence (DNA): TGTGCCAGCAGCCAAGCAGCACTAGCGGGGGGGATCACAGATACGCAGTATTTT.

V usage is TRBV5-1 and J usage is TRBJ1-1, with no clear D. The CDR3 spans 15 residues. Germline CDR1 is SGHRS and CDR2 is YFSETQ. V gave up 0 bases and J gave up 0 bases, with 9 bases separating them. This CDR3 reads CASSLGAELNTEAFF. The CDR3, as DNA: TGCGCCAGCAGCTTGGGGGCAGAGCTGAACACTGAAGCTTTCTTT. Looking up the rest from reference TRBV5-1 and TRBJ1-1 gives the full variable domain: KAGVTQTPRYLIKTRGQQVTLSCSPISGHRSVSWYQQTPGQGLQFLFEYFSETQRNKGNFPGRFSGRQFSNSRSEMNVSTLELGDSALYLCASSLGAELNTEAFFGQGTRLTVV.

The DNA of the CDR3 is TGTGCCAGCAGTTACGAAAGGTCCCAGAGGAATTCACCCCTCCACTTT. Protein sequence: CASSYERSQRNSPLHF. The J gene is TRBJ1-6, the V gene TRBV6-7, with no clear D. TRBV6-7 is annotated as an ORF whose role is uncertain. Trimming shortened V by 2 bases and J by 7 bases, and 15 bases separated the two germline ends. The CDR3 is 16 residues long.

V and J are TRBV2 and TRBJ2-3, with 11 bases identical to TRBD2. This CDR3 spans 16 amino acids. The V segment lost 6 bases and the J segment 4 bases; nucleotides outside the gene matches: 9. Germline assignment: CDR1 SNHLY and CDR2 FYNNEI. The CDR3 coding sequence is TGTGCCAGCAGCCAGAGACTAGCGGGGAGGGCAGATACGCAGTATTTT. Its translation: CASSQRLAGRADTQYF.

The chain combines TRBV18 with TRBJ2-1, with TRBD1 identical over 7 bases. V shed 3 bases, J shed 8 bases, and the junction held 4 bases outside the gene matches. The CDR3 spans 13 residues. Germline assignment: CDR1 KGHSH and CDR2 LQKENI. The CDR3 nucleotides read TGTGCCAGCTCACCCAGGGGGACGCATGAGCAGTTCTTC. This sequence encodes CASSPRGTHEQFF.

This clone was detected only once. V is TRBV9 and J is TRBJ1-3; D might be TRBD1 (5 bases). V lost 3 bases, J lost 0 bases, and 13 bases lay in between. The CDR3 contains 16 residues. From germline, CDR1 is SGDLS and CDR2 YYNGEE. CDR3 coding DNA: TGTGCCAGCAGCGGAAAACAGGCGAGCTCTGGAAACACCATATATTTT. Translating gives CASSGKQASSGNTIYF. Filled out from reference TRBV9 and TRBJ1-3, the complete variable domain reads DSGVTQTPKHLITATGQRVTLRCSPRSGDLSVYWYQQSLDQGLQFLIQYYNGEERAKGNILERFSAQQFPDLHSELNLSSLELGDSALYFCASSGKQASSGNTIYFGEGSWLTVV.

This clone is a singleton in its sample. CDR3 nucleotide sequence: TGTGCCAGCAGCATAGTGGGGCGGGGGGCGAACGGCTATGGCTACACCTTC. Residues: CASSIVGRGANGYGYTF. This chain links TRBV7-2 with TRBJ1-2; possibly TRBD1 for D (6 bases). Germline V gene lookup returns CDR1 SGHTA and CDR2 FQGNSA. Between the trimmed V and J ends, which lost 5 bases and 4 bases, there was a span of 23 bases. This CDR3 comprises 17 residues. The full variable domain, its missing parts supplied by reference TRBV7-2 and TRBJ1-2, is GAGVSQSPSNKVTEKGKDVELRCDPISGHTALYWYRQSLGQGLEFLIYFQGNSAPDKSGLPSDRFSAERTGGSVSTLTIQRTQQEDSAVYLCASSIVGRGANGYGYTFGSGTRLTVV.

The V call is TRBV5-1, the J call TRBJ2-2; D may be TRBD2 (5 bases). Germline V lookup: CDR1 SGHRS, CDR2 YFSETQ. This CDR3 is built from 13 residues. V was pared by 4 bases and J by 7 bases, with 11 bases between. CDR3 sequence (DNA): TGCGCCAGCAGCGAGGGCTACGGCGGGGAGCTGTTTTTT. Its protein product is CASSEGYGGELFF.

The chain has TRBV5-4 and TRBJ1-1; possibly TRBD1 for D (6 bases). This CDR3 spans 16 amino acids. CDR1 is SGHNT and CDR2 is YYREEE in the germline V gene (reference sequence). Trimming shortened V by 0 bases and J by 6 bases, and 18 bases separated the two germline ends. The CDR3 nucleotides read TGTGCCAGCAGCTTGGCCCGGGGGGGCAGAGGGTCTGAAGCTTTCTTT. This encodes CASSLARGGRGSEAFF.

V is TRBV5-8 and J is TRBJ1-5; TRBD1 aligns across 9 bases. The CDR3 is 14 residues long. Unmatched junction bases numbered 6, after V lost 4 bases and J lost 7 bases. In germline, CDR1 is SGHTS, CDR2 YDEGEE. The chain's CDR3 is CASSPGTGRQPQHF. The CDR3, as DNA: TGTGCCAGCAGCCCCGGGACAGGGCGCCAGCCCCAGCATTTT.

V usage is TRBV4-3 and J usage is TRBJ2-7, with D tentatively TRBD2 (5 bases). V was clipped by 0 bases and J by 6 bases, with 18 bases between them. The CDR3 has 16 amino acids. Germline V gives CDR1 LGHNA, CDR2 YSLEER. Here the CDR3 DNA reads TGCGCCAGCAGCCAAGATTTGGCCCGGGGTACGGTCGAGCAGTACTTC. Translating gives CASSQDLARGTVEQYF.

The chain employs TRBV6-5 and TRBJ2-3, with 8 nucleotides matching TRBD1. Germline-derived CDR1 and CDR2 are MNHEY and SVGAGI. V lost 2 bases and J lost 8; bases outside the gene matches: 6. The CDR3 spans 14 residues. CDR3 loop: CASSYDRGMGTQYF. The CDR3 DNA sequence: TGTGCCAGCAGTTACGACAGGGGTATGGGTACGCAGTATTTT.

The chain carries TRBV7-9 and TRBJ1-6, with 8 nucleotides matching TRBD1. Germline values: CDR1 SEHNR, CDR2 FQNEAQ (reference sequence). V gave up 4 bases and J gave up 12 bases; unmatched junction bases: 8. This CDR3 is built from 14 residues. The CDR3 spells CASSWGQVGLPLHF. CDR3 DNA: TGTGCCAGCAGCTGGGGACAGGTCGGTTTACCCCTCCACTTT.